This T cell receptor (beta chain) was captured by sequencing in a study of T cell responses to AZD1222 COVID-19 vaccine. Study results and limitations: Baseline serology detected seropositivity in only 5 or 6 AZD1222 recipients.

Measured with immunoSEQ multiplex PCR; TCRdb has only the in-frame clones, and not every one. This sample has around 110,000 clones, with 88% found just once. CDR3 length: 15 residues. Trimming removed 3 bases from V and 5 bases from J; junction bases left unmatched: 7. Germline V gene lookup returns CDR1 KGHSH and CDR2 LQKENI. Details on this clone: What it binds is unknown.

The chain is built from TRBV18 and TRBJ2-7; 10 bases fit TRBD2. Sequencing was performed on peripheral blood, taken on day 0 of AZD1222 vaccination. The receptor was derived from an adult in good health. The CDR3 bases are TGTGCCAGCTCACCGCAGCGGGGGGGCCGCGACGAGCAGTACTTC. As protein: CASSPQRGGRDEQYF.